This T cell receptor (beta chain) was identified during a study of T cells in Graves' hyperthyroidism and ophthalmopathy. Study observations and caveats: Most clonotypes expanded in the thyroid (above 0.001) were also present in blood.

The CDR3 extends over 15 amino acids. Trimming at V came to 1 base and at J to 5 bases, leaving 7 bases not matched to a gene. Looked up from germline, CDR1 is LNHDA and CDR2 is SQIVND (reference sequence). With regard to this clonotype: The antigen is not known.

Patients showing uncontrolled infection, other autoimmune disease, pregnancy or lactation were ineligible. Using RNA transcripts as the source, TCR beta CDR3 regions were amplified. The primer set for the first-round RT-PCR of the TCR CDR3 was HTBI. TCRdb re-derived calls from the multiplex PCR reads in MiXCR, one entry per CDR3 protein. This table holds around 440,000 distinct CDR3 sequences, around 16% found once. The chain uses TRBV19 and TRBJ2-7; TRBD2 matches 8 bases. Sequencing input: blood. This sequence was found in a woman under 30 with Graves' hyperthyroidism. Here the CDR3 DNA reads TGTGCCAGTAGTATAGGGAGCGGGAGTCTGAACGAGCAGTACTTC. Amino acids: CASSIGSGSLNEQYF. The whole variable domain, filled in from reference TRBV19 and TRBJ2-7, reads DGGITQSPKYLFRKEGQNVTLSCEQNLNHDAMYWYRQDPGQGLRLIYYSQIVNDFQKGDIAEGYSVSREKKESFPLTVTSAQKNPTAFYLCASSIGSGSLNEQYFGPGTRLTVT.